This record concerns one T cell receptor beta chain sequence. Its specificity is unknown. All donors participated as healthy donors of bone marrow. With 60 Vbeta and 13 Jbeta primers, the PCR was carried out. The repertoire was sequenced with immunoSEQ multiplex PCR; TCRdb's copy has only in-frame clones and lacks some. The sample records a few hundred thousand clones, about 77% being singletons. The data stem from a study of cytomegalovirus exposure and HLA in healthy donors. Whole-study findings and limits: In most subjects, TCR beta sequences reportedly gave accurate predictions of HLA-A and HLA-B alleles. Later analysis reportedly placed an Asian-associated ancestry cluster below the roughly 700-donor mean in N-insertions.

Sequencing was done on a sample of PBMCs. This sequence was found in a woman in her twenties or thirties in good health and CMV-seronegative.

In DNA form, the CDR3 reads TGTGCCAGCAGGGAGGCTCTAACAGAGAACACTGAAGCTTTCTTT. This translates into CASREALTENTEAFF. This chain connects TRBV2 to TRBJ1-1; no clear D gene. The CDR3 sequence is 15 residues long. From germline, CDR1 is SNHLY and CDR2 FYNNEI. Trimming stripped 6 bases from V and 1 base from J, with 15 bases between.